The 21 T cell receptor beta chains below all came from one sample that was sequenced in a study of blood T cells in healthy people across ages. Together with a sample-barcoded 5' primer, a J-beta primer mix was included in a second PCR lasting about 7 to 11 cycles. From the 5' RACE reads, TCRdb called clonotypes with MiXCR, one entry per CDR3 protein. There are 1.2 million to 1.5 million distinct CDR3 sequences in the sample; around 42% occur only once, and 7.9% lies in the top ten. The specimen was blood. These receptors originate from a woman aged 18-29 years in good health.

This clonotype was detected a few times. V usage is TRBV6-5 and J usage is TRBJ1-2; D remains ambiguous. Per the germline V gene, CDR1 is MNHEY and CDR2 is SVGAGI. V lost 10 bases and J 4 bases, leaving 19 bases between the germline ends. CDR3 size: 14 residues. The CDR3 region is CATIPLGSFYGYTF. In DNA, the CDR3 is TGTGCCACCATTCCCCTGGGGTCATTCTATGGCTACACCTTC.

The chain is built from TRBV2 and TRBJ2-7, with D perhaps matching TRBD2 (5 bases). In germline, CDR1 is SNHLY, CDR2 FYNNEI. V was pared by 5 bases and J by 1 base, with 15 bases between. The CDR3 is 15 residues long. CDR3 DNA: TGTGCCAGCAGTCAGGAGGTAATAGGATCCTACGAGCAGTACTTC. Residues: CASSQEVIGSYEQYF.

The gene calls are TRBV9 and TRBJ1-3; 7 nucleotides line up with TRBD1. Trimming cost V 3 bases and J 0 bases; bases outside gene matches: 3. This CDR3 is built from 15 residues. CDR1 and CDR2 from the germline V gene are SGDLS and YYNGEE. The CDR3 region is CASSATGSSGNTIYF. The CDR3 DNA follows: TGTGCCAGCAGCGCGACAGGGAGCTCTGGAAACACCATATATTTT.

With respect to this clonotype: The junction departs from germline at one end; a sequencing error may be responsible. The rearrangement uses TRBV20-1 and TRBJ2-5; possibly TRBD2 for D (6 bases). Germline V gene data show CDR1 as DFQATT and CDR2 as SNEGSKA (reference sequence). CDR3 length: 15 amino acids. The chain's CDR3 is CSVRDYSGLGETQYF. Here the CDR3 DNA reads TGCAGTGTTAGAGACTATAGCGGATTAGGGGAGACCCAGTACTTC.

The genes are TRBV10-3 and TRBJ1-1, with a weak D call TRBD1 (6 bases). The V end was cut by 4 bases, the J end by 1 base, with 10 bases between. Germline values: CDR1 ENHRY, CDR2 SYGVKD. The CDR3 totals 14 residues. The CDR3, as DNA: TGTGCCATCAGTGGGGGGGGGCCGAACACTGAAGCTTTCTTT. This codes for CAISGGGPNTEAFF.

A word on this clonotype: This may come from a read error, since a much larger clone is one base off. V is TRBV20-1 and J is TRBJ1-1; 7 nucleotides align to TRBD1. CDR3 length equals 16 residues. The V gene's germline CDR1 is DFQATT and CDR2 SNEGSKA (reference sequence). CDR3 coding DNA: TGCAGAGCTAGAGACCGACAGGGCGGGGATAACACTGAAGCTTTCTTT. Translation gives CRARDRQGGDNTEAFF.

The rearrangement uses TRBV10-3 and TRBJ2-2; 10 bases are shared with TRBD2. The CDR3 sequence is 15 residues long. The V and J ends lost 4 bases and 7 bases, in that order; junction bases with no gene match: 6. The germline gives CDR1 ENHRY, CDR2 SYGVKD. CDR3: CAISVGLASGGELFF. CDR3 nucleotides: TGTGCCATCAGTGTGGGACTAGCGAGCGGCGGGGAGCTGTTTTTT.

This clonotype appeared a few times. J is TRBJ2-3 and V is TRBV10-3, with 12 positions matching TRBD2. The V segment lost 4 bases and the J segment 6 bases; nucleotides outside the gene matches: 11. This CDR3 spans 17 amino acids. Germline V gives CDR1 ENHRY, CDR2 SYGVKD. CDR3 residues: CAISASGRAALSDTQYF. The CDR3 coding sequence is TGTGCCATCAGTGCTAGCGGGAGGGCCGCACTTTCTGATACGCAGTATTTT.

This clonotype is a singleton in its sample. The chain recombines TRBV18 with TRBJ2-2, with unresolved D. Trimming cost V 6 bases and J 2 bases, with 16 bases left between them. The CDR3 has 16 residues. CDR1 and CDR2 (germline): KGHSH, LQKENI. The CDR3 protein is CASSHQDSFNTGELFF. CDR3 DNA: TGTGCCAGCTCGCACCAAGATTCCTTTAACACCGGGGAGCTGTTTTTT.

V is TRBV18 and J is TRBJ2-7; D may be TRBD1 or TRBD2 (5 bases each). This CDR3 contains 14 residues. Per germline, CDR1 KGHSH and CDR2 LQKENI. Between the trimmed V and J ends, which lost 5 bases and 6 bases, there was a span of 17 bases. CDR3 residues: CASSIRDANPEQYF. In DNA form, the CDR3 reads TGTGCCAGCTCAATCCGGGACGCCAACCCCGAGCAGTACTTC.

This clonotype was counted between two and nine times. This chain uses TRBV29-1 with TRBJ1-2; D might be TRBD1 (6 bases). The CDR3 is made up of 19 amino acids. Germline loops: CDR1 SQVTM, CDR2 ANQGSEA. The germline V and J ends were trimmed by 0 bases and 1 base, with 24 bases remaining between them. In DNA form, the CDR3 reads TGCAGCGTTGAAGAGGGAAAGGGGGTCTACCACTCCAATAACTATGGCTACACCTTC. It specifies CSVEEGKGVYHSNNYGYTF.

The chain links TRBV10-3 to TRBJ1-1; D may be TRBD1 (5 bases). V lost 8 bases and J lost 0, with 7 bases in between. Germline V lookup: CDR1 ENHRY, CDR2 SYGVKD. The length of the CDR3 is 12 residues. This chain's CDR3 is CAIGTMNTEAFF. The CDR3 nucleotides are TGTGCCATCGGGACCATGAACACTGAAGCTTTCTTT.

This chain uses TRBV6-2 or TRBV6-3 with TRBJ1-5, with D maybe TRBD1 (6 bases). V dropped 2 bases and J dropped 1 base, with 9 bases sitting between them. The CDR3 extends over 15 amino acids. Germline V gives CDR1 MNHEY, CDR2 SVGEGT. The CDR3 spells CASSYEGQSNQPQHF. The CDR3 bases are TGTGCCAGCAGTTACGAGGGACAAAGCAATCAGCCCCAGCATTTT.

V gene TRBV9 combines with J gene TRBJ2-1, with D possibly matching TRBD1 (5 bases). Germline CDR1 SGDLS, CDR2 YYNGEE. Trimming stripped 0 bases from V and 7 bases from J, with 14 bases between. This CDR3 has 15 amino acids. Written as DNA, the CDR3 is TGTGCCAGCAGCGTAGTAGGGGTAGGGGAAAATGAGCAGTTCTTC. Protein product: CASSVVGVGENEQFF.

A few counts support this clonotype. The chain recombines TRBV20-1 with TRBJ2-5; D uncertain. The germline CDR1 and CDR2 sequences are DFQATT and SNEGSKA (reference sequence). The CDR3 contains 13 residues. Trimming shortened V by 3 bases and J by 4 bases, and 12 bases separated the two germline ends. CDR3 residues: CSASNAGVETQYF. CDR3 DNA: TGCAGTGCTAGTAATGCCGGAGTAGAGACCCAGTACTTC.

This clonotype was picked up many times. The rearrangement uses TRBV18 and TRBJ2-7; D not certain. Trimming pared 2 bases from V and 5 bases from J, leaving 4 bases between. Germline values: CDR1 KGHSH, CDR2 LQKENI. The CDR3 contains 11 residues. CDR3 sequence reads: CASSPTHEQYF. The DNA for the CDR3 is TGTGCCAGCTCACCAACGCACGAGCAGTACTTC.

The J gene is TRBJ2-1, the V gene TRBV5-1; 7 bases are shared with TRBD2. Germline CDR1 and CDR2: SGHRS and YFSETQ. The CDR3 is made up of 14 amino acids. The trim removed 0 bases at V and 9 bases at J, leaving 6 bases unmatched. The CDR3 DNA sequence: TGCGCCAGCAGCTTGGAATGGGGGGGTATTGAGCAGTTCTTC. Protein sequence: CASSLEWGGIEQFF.

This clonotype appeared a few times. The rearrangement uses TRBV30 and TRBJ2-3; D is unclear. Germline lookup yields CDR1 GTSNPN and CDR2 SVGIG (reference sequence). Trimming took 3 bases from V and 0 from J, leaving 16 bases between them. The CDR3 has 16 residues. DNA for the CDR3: TGTGCCTGGAGCCCCCCCCGCGGTCTTAGCACAGATACGCAGTATTTT. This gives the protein CAWSPPRGLSTDTQYF.

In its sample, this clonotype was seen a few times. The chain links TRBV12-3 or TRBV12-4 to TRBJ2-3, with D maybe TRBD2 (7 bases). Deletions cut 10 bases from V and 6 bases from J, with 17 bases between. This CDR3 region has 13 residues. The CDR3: CAILGGPSDTQYF. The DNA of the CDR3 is TGTGCCATTCTCGGGGGGCCCTCGGATACGCAGTATTTT.

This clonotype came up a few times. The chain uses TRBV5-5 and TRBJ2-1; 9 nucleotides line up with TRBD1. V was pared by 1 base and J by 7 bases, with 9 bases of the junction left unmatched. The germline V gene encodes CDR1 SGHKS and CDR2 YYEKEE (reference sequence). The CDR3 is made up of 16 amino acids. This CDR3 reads CASSLSGQGVRNEQFF. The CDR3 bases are TGTGCCAGCAGCTTGTCGGGACAGGGTGTGAGGAATGAGCAGTTCTTC.

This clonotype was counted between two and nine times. CDR3 DNA: TGCAGTGCTAGATCCCCTAGCGGGGGGTACAATGAGCAGTTCTTC. It translates to CSARSPSGGYNEQFF. This chain links TRBV20-1 with TRBJ2-1; 11 bases map to TRBD2. CDR1 and CDR2 from the germline V gene are DFQATT and SNEGSKA (reference sequence). The CDR3 loop spans 15 amino acids. V lost 2 bases and J lost 4; bases outside the gene matches: 4.